Here is one T cell receptor (beta chain) with its context. The antigen is unknown. Reprocessing the 5' RACE reads, TCRdb reports a single entry for every CDR3 protein and omits DNA. This table holds 450,000 to 600,000 distinct CDR3 sequences. The sample comes from a study of T cells expressing NK-cell markers. Study-wide results and limits: Whether expanded NKG2C+ T cell clones were HCMV-specific remained unclear.

This TCR came from a man aged 18 to 30 in good health. The specimen was blood T cells: a sorted CD56 or NKG2C T cell subset, CD4+ or CD8+ T cells, or bulk PBMC T cells (not recorded which).

This CDR3 reads CASSAPASGSRTQYF. The V call is TRBV12-3 or TRBV12-4, the J call TRBJ2-3; TCRdb selects TRBD2, and the lack of DNA leaves this call unchecked. The CDR3 is 15 amino acids.